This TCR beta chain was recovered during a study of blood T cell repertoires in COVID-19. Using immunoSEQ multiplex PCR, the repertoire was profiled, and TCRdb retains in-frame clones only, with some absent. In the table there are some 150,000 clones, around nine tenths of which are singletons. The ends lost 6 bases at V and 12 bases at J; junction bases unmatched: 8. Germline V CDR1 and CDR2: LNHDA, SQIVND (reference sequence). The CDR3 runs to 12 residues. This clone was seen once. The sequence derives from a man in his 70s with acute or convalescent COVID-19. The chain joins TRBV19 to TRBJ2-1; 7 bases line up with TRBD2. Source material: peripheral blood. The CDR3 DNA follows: TGTGCCAGTAGCACCCGGGGGGTGCGGCAGTTCTTC. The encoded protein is CASSTRGVRQFF.